This T cell receptor beta chain was identified in a study of blood T cells in healthy people across ages. The germline gives CDR1 LGHDT, CDR2 YNNKEL (reference sequence). This CDR3 region has 16 residues. It was with a sample-barcoded 5' primer and a J-beta primer mix that a second PCR of roughly 6 to 12 cycles was run. TCRdb re-analysed the 5' RACE reads in MiXCR, keeping a single row per CDR3 protein. The data show about 510,000 distinct CDR3 sequences, with roughly a quarter seen just once and 3% to 4.5% held by the top ten. This same sample was also taken into another study, of T cells of mothers and their children. From that paper: Some 3 million TCR beta reads per child versus over 9 million per mother.

The receptor's source is a boy under 10 years old in good health. The sequenced sample was blood. The V call is TRBV3-1, the J call TRBJ2-5, with D hard to call. TRBJ2-1 explains the end of the DNA better; the J call may be wrong. The DNA of the CDR3 is TGTGCCAGCAGCCAAGATAGGACCGAATGGTTCAATGAGCAGTTCTTC. Translation gives CASSQDRTEWFNEQFF.